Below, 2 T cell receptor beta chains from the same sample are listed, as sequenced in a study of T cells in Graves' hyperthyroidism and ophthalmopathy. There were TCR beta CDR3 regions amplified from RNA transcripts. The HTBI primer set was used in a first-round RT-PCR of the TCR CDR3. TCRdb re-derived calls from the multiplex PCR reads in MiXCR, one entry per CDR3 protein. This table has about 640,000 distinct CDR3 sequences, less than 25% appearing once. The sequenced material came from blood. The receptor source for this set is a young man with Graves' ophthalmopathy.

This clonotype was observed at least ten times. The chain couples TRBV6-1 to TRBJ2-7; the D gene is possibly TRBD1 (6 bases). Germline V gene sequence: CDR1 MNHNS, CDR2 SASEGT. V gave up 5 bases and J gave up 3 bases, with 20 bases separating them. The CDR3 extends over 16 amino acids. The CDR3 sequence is CASSYGGGGLYYEQYF. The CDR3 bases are TGTGCCAGCAGTTATGGGGGCGGCGGGCTCTACTACGAGCAGTACTTC.

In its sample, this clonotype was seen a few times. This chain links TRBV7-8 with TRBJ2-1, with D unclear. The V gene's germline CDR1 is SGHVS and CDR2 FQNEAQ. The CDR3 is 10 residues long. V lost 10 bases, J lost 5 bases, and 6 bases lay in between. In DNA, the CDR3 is TGTGCCACCTCAAACAATGAGCAGTTCTTC. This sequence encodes CATSNNEQFF.